This T cell receptor beta chain was identified during a study of blood T cell repertoires in COVID-19. Germline CDR1 and CDR2: SGDLS and YYNGEE. The germline V and J ends were trimmed by 1 base and 1 base, with 12 bases remaining between them. The CDR3 is 16 amino acids. As handled by the study authors: Cell counts per sample came from amplifying reference gene primers. Assay used: immunoSEQ multiplex PCR; TCRdb lists only in-frame clones, some missing. That table furnishes V, J and clone size, whereas the DNA furnished D and trimming. The sample records 200,000 to 300,000 clones, approximately 90% being singletons.

The receptor comes from a woman aged 40 to 50 with acute or convalescent COVID-19. Sequenced input: peripheral blood. This rearrangement joins TRBV9 to TRBJ1-3, with D possibly TRBD1 on 5 matching bases. This CDR3 is CASSVKGVESGNTIYF. The CDR3 nucleotides are TGTGCCAGCAGCGTAAAAGGGGTGGAATCTGGAAACACCATATATTTT.